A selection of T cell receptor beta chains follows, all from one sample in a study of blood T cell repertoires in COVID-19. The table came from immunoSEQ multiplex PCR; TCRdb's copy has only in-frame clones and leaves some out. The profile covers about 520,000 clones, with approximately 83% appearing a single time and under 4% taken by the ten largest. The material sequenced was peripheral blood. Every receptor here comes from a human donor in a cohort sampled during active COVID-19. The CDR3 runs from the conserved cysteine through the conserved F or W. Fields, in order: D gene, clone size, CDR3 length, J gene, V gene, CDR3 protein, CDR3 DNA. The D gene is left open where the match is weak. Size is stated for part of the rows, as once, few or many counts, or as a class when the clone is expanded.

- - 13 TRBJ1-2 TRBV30 CAWSGGVNYGYTF TGTGCCTGGAGTGGGGGGGTGAACTATGGCTACACCTTC
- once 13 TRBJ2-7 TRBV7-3 CASSLTRAGEQYF TGTGCCAGCAGCTTAACCCGGGCGGGAGAGCAGTACTTC
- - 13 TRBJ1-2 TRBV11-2 CASSPRRVYGYTF TGTGCCAGCAGCCCACGACGGGTATATGGCTACACCTTC
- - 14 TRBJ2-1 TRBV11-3 CASSRTQANNEQFF TGTGCCAGCAGCCGAACACAGGCCAACAATGAGCAGTTCTTC
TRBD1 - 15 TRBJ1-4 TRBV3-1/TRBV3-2 CASSQTGTENEKLFF TGTGCCAGCAGCCAAACCGGGACAGAAAATGAAAAACTGTTTTTT
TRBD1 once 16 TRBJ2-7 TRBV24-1 CATSDETGTDNYEQYF TGTGCCACCAGTGACGAAACCGGGACAGACAACTACGAGCAGTACTTC
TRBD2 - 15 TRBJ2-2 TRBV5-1 CASSLTSGNTGELFF TGCGCCAGCAGCTTAACTAGCGGAAACACCGGGGAGCTGTTTTTT
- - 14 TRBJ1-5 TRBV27 CASSFNTRNQPQHF TGTGCCAGCAGTTTCAACACACGCAATCAGCCCCAGCATTTT
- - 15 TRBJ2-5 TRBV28 CASSRLIGSVETQYF TGTGCCAGCAGTCGCCTCATTGGGAGTGTAGAGACCCAGTACTTC
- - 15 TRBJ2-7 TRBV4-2 CASSQDPENTYEQYF TGTGCCAGCAGCCAAGATCCGGAGAATACCTACGAGCAGTACTTC
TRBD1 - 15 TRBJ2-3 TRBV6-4 CASSDSGGWEDTQYF TGTGCCAGCAGTGACTCAGGGGGCTGGGAAGATACGCAGTATTTT
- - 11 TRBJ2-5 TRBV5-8 CASSQMETQYF TGTGCCAGCAGCCAAATGGAGACCCAGTACTTC
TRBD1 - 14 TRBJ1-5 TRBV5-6 CASSFRTGYQPQHF TGTGCCAGCAGCTTCCGGACAGGATACCAGCCCCAGCATTTT
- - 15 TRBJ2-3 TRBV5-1 CASSRAGQDTDTQYF TGCGCCAGCAGCAGGGCGGGCCAGGACACAGATACGCAGTATTTT
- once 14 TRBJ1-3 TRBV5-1 CASSLGDSGNTIYF TGCGCCAGCAGCTTGGGAGACTCTGGAAACACCATATATTTT
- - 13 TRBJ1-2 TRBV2 CASSAQGIYGYTF TGTGCCAGCAGTGCACAGGGCATCTATGGCTACACCTTC
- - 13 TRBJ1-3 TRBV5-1 CASSEGAGNTIYF TGCGCCAGCAGCGAGGGTGCGGGAAACACCATATATTTT
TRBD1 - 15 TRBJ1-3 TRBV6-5 CASSTGGAGGNTIYF TGTGCCAGCAGTACAGGGGGCGCGGGCGGAAACACCATATATTTT
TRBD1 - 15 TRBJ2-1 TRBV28 CASSLRGTGHNEQFF TGTGCCAGCAGTCTTCGGGGGACAGGTCACAATGAGCAGTTCTTC
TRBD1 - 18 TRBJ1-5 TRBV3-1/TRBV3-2 CASSQGLGTGVPNQPQHF TGTGCCAGCAGCCAGGGGTTAGGGACAGGGGTACCAAATCAGCCCCAGCATTTT
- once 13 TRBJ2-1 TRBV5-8 CASSNHRANEQFF TGTGCCAGCAGCAATCACAGGGCCAATGAGCAGTTCTTC
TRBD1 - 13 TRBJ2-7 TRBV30 CAWSVGRGYEQYF TGTGCCTGGAGTGTGGGCAGGGGGTACGAGCAGTACTTC
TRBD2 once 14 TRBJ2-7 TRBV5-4 CASSSLAGSYEQYF TGTGCCAGCAGCTCACTAGCGGGCTCCTACGAGCAGTACTTC
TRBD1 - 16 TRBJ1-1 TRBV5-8 CASSYRGGRMNTEAFF TGTGCCAGCAGCTACAGGGGGGGAAGAATGAACACTGAAGCTTTCTTT
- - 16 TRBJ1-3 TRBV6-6 CASSYSSAELGNTIYF TGTGCCAGCAGTTACTCGAGCGCGGAATTAGGAAACACCATATATTTT
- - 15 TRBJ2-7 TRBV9 CASSVGRGGQYEQYF TGTGCCAGCAGCGTAGGAAGGGGAGGCCAGTACGAGCAGTACTTC
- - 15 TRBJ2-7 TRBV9 CASSEAAGFSYEQYF TGTGCCAGCAGCGAGGCCGCAGGGTTTTCCTACGAGCAGTACTTC
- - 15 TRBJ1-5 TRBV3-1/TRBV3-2 CASSQDLKPNQPQHF TGTGCCAGCAGCCAAGATCTAAAGCCCAATCAGCCCCAGCATTTT
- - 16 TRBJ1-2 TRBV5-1 CASTGSGQPGVFGYTF TGCGCCAGCACCGGGTCCGGACAGCCCGGAGTGTTCGGCTACACCTTC
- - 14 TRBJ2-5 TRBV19 CASSIAGQGGTQYF TGTGCCAGTAGTATCGCGGGGCAGGGGGGGACCCAGTACTTC
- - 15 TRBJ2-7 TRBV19 CASSIGGPSPYEQYF TGTGCCAGTAGTATAGGCGGGCCAAGCCCCTACGAGCAGTACTTC
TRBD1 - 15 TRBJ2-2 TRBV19 CASRGQGASDGELFF TGTGCCAGTAGGGGACAGGGGGCGAGTGACGGGGAGCTGTTTTTT
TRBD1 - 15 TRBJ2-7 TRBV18 CASSPAQGARDEQYF TGTGCCAGCTCACCGGCCCAGGGGGCGCGCGACGAGCAGTACTTC
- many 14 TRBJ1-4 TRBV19 CASSTMAANEKLFF TGTGCCAGTAGCACTATGGCAGCTAATGAAAAACTGTTTTTT
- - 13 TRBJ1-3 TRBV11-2 CASTQGLGNTIYF TGTGCCAGCACCCAGGGGCTGGGAAACACCATATATTTT
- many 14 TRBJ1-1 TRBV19 CASSIVRADTEAFF TGTGCCAGTAGTATAGTGAGGGCGGACACTGAAGCTTTCTTT
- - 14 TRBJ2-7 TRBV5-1 CASSSVGRSYEQYF TGCGCCAGCAGCTCGGTCGGTCGCTCCTACGAGCAGTACTTC
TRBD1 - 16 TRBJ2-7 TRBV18 CASSLTGTVLSYEQYF TGTGCCAGCTCATTAACCGGGACAGTCCTTTCCTACGAGCAGTACTTC
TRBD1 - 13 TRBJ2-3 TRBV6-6 CASRQGATDTQYF TGTGCCAGCAGACAGGGGGCCACAGATACGCAGTATTTT
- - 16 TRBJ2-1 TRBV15 CATSRDLGGPHNEQFF TGTGCCACCAGCAGAGATCTGGGGGGGCCACATAATGAGCAGTTCTTC
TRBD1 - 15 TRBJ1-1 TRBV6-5 CASSYSVGRGTEAFF TGTGCCAGCAGTTACTCGGTAGGCAGGGGGACTGAAGCTTTCTTT
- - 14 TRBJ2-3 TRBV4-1 CASGSSFGTDTQYF TGCGCCAGCGGTAGCTCCTTCGGCACAGATACGCAGTATTTT
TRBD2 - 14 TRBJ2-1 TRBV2 CASSRPSGANEQFF TGTGCCAGCTCGCGGCCTAGCGGGGCCAATGAGCAGTTCTTC
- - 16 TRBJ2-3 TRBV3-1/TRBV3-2 CASSQDLARMQDTQYF TGTGCCAGCAGCCAAGATTTGGCCCGTATGCAGGATACGCAGTATTTT
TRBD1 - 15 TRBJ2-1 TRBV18 CASSPYDAGGTEQFF TGTGCCAGCTCACCCTACGATGCAGGGGGCACTGAGCAGTTCTTC
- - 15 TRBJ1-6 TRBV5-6 CASSLDRFYNSPLHF TGTGCCAGCAGCTTGGATAGATTCTATAATTCACCCCTCCACTTT
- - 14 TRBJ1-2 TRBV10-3 CAISEAGVLRGYTF TGTGCCATCAGTGAGGCCGGGGTTCTCCGTGGCTACACCTTC
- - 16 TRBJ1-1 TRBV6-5 CASSYSGESANTEAFF TGTGCCAGCAGTTACTCAGGGGAATCGGCGAACACTGAAGCTTTCTTT
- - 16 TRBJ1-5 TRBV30 CAWSEPSWYGRQPQHF TGTGCCTGGAGTGAACCGTCGTGGTATGGGCGACAGCCCCAGCATTTT
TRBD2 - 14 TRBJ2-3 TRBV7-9 CASSFSGRKDTQYF TGTGCCAGCAGCTTCAGCGGGAGGAAAGATACGCAGTATTTT
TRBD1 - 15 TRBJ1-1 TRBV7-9 CASSERQGRNTEAFF TGTGCCAGCAGCGAACGACAGGGTCGGAACACTGAAGCTTTCTTT
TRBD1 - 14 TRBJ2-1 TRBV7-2 CASSPRTGYNEQFF TGTGCCAGCAGCCCCCGGACAGGGTACAATGAGCAGTTCTTC
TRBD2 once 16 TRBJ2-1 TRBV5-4 CASSLDGLADFNEQFF TGTGCCAGCAGCTTGGACGGACTAGCGGATTTCAATGAGCAGTTCTTC
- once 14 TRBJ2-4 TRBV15 CATSRGAGWDIQYF TGTGCCACCAGCAGAGGAGCGGGCTGGGACATTCAGTACTTC